The source of this T cell receptor beta chain is a study of T cell changes during pregnancy in multiple sclerosis. This clone has just a few counts. Trimming removed 4 bases from V and 7 bases from J, with 7 bases in between. CDR1 is SQVTM and CDR2 is ANQGSEA in the germline V gene. The CDR3 contains 10 residues. The table came from immunoSEQ multiplex PCR; TCRdb's copy has only in-frame clones and leaves some out. The sample holds around 59,000 clones; roughly 93% are singletons and the top ten take less than 4.5%. Sequencing was performed on CD8+ T cells from peripheral blood mononuclear cells, taken in the second trimester of pregnancy. The gene calls are TRBV29-1 and TRBJ1-1; no clear D gene. This receptor was identified in a female donor with multiple sclerosis, enrolled in a pregnancy study. CDR3: CSVVVFEAFF. The DNA for the CDR3 is TGCAGCGTTGTAGTCTTTGAAGCTTTCTTT.